This entry lists 12 T cell receptor beta chains sequenced from one sample in a study of blood T cells in healthy people across ages (dated by TCRdb to between 2014 and 2017). The library was built by means of 5' RACE. Sequenced on an Illumina HiSeq 2500. A second PCR of roughly 7 to 12 cycles was performed with a sample-barcoded 5' primer and a J-beta primer mix. Through fastp at Q25 and MiXCR, TCRdb rebuilt clones from the public reads, retaining in-frame beta chains. CDR3 protein sequences are deduplicated, and each keeps its most common genes and DNA. The sample table contains some 550,000 distinct CDR3 sequences; only one count was recorded for under 55% of them. Around 23% of the sample is in the top ten clones. The sample comprised blood. All receptors derive from a man at least 80 years old in good health.

This clonotype was observed once. The chain employs TRBV7-9 and TRBJ1-1, with D uncertain. Trimming removed 1 base at V and 4 bases at J, with 10 bases between. CDR1 SEHNR and CDR2 FQNEAQ come from the germline V gene (reference sequence). This CDR3 is built from 14 residues. The CDR3 region has the DNA TGTGCCAGCAGCTTAGGGTGGGGTACCACTGAAGCTTTCTTT. Protein product: CASSLGWGTTEAFF.

The chain couples TRBV29-1 to TRBJ2-3, with 10 bases matching TRBD1. Germline lookup yields CDR1 SQVTM and CDR2 ANQGSEA. The CDR3 has 14 residues. Trimming took 6 bases from V and 0 from J; bases not matched to a gene: 3. The CDR3 is CSVGQGSSTDTQYF. The CDR3 DNA is TGCAGCGTGGGACAGGGGAGTAGCACAGATACGCAGTATTTT.

The chain combines TRBV9 with TRBJ2-2; D gene uncertain. V lost 0 bases, J lost 2 bases, and 5 bases lay in between. From germline, CDR1 is SGDLS and CDR2 YYNGEE. CDR3 length equals 14 residues. DNA for the CDR3: TGTGCCAGCAGCGTAGCCCAAAACACCGGGGAGCTGTTTTTT. Its translation is CASSVAQNTGELFF.

This clonotype showed up just a few times. CDR3 sequence (DNA): TGTGCCAGCAGCCCTAGCGGGGTTAGCACAGATACGCAGTATTTT. This translates into CASSPSGVSTDTQYF. V gene TRBV7-9 combines with J gene TRBJ2-3, with 9 bases matching TRBD2. The CDR3 spans 15 residues. Trimming cost V 5 bases and J 0 bases; bases outside gene matches: 3. CDR1 is SEHNR and CDR2 is FQNEAQ in the germline V gene (reference sequence).

Regarding this clonotype: Given a much more abundant clone one base away, this may be a read error. V is TRBV6-5 and J is TRBJ1-1; 12 bases are a match to TRBD1. V lost 2 bases and J lost 8; bases outside the gene matches: 3. The CDR3 covers 14 residues. In germline, CDR1 is MNHEY, CDR2 SVGAGI. The CDR3 is CASSYRDRGREAFF. The CDR3, as DNA: TGTGCCAGCAGTTACCGGGACAGGGGGCGGGAAGCTTTCTTT.

This chain uses TRBV9 with TRBJ1-5, with D tentatively TRBD1 (5 bases). The CDR3 consists of 16 residues. CDR1 SGDLS and CDR2 YYNGEE come from the germline V gene. V was trimmed by 0 bases and J by 6 bases, leaving 16 bases between them. In DNA, the CDR3 is TGTGCCAGCAGCGTAGACATGAAGGGGAGGGGTCAGCCCCAGCATTTT. It yields the protein CASSVDMKGRGQPQHF.

The rearrangement links TRBV2 to TRBJ1-6; 7 bases are a match to TRBD1. Trimming cost V 5 bases and J 1 base; bases outside gene matches: 5. This CDR3 contains 16 residues. Germline-derived CDR1 and CDR2 are SNHLY and FYNNEI. CDR3 in DNA: TGTGCCAGCAGTTTCAGGGGGGCATCCTATAATTCACCCCTCCACTTT. Translation: CASSFRGASYNSPLHF.

This clonotype was picked up many times. The chain couples TRBV6-6 to TRBJ2-7; D possibly corresponds to TRBD2 (5 bases). The V end lost 0 bases, the J end lost 3 bases, and 6 bases lay between the germline ends. CDR3 length: 13 residues. Germline V lookup: CDR1 MNHNY, CDR2 SVGAGI (reference sequence). The CDR3 protein is CASSYSLGYEQYF. In DNA, the CDR3 is TGTGCCAGCAGTTACTCACTAGGCTACGAGCAGTACTTC.

This clonotype was recorded a few times. J is TRBJ2-1 and V is TRBV7-2, with TRBD2 matching 10 bases. CDR1 SGHTA and CDR2 FQGNSA come from the germline V gene. CDR3 length: 18 amino acids. The junction had 6 bases not matched to a gene; V was cut back by 1 base and J by 0 bases. CDR3 DNA sequence: TGTGCCAGCAGCTTAGTTTTGTCTAGCGGGAGCTCCTACAATGAGCAGTTCTTC. It is translated as CASSLVLSSGSSYNEQFF.

The chain combines TRBV20-1 with TRBJ1-5; tentatively, D is TRBD1 (6 bases). The CDR3 consists of 14 residues. The V gene lost 6 bases and the J gene lost 1 base, with 13 bases spanning the gap. CDR1 and CDR2 from the germline V gene are DFQATT and SNEGSKA (reference sequence). CDR3 DNA sequence: TGCAGTGCCCTCGACAGGAACAGCAATCAGCCCCAGCATTTT. It is translated as CSALDRNSNQPQHF.

The table lists this clonotype with a few counts. The chain uses TRBV27 and TRBJ2-1; D is undetermined. V lost 7 bases and J lost 0, with 13 bases in between. Looked up from germline, CDR1 is MNHEY and CDR2 is SMNVEV (reference sequence). CDR3 size: 15 residues. CDR3 residues: CASTNPVSSYNEQFF. The CDR3, as DNA: TGTGCCAGCACCAATCCGGTCAGCTCCTACAATGAGCAGTTCTTC.

The chain is built from TRBV11-2 and TRBJ2-7; 7 nucleotides line up with TRBD2. V was pared by 1 base and J by 9 bases, with 3 bases of the junction left unmatched. From germline, CDR1 is SGHAT and CDR2 FQNNGV. The CDR3 length is 12 residues. DNA of the CDR3: TGTGCCAGCAGCTTAGCGGGAGGTTCGCAGTACTTC. It encodes CASSLAGGSQYF.